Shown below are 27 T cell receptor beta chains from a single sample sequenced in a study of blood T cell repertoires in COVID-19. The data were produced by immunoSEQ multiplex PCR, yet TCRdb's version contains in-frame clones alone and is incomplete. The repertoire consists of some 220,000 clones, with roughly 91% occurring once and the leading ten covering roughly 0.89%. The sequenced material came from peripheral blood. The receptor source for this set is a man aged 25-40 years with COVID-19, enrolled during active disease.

Written as DNA, the CDR3 is TGTGCCAGCAGCCTATTTAGCGGAGAGACCCAGTACTTC. Translated, it gives CASSLFSGETQYF. The rearrangement links TRBV9 to TRBJ2-5; TRBD2 is a possible D gene (6 bases). Germline values: CDR1 SGDLS, CDR2 YYNGEE. This CDR3 has 13 residues. Trimming cost V 4 bases and J 4 bases, with 11 bases left between them.

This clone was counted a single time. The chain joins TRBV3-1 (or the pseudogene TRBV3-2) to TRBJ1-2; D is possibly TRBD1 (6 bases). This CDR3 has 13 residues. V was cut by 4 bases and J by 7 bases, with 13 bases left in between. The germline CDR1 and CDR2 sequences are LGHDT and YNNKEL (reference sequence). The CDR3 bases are TGTGCCAGCAGCCTCCAAGGGGGGGTTGGCTACACCTTC. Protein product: CASSLQGGVGYTF.

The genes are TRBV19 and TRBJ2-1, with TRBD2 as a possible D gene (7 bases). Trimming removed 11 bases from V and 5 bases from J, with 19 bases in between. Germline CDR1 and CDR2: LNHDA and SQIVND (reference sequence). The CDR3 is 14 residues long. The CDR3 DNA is TGTGCCTCTGGGGGGGGGCGGGGGAACAATGAGCAGTTCTTC. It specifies CASGGGRGNNEQFF.

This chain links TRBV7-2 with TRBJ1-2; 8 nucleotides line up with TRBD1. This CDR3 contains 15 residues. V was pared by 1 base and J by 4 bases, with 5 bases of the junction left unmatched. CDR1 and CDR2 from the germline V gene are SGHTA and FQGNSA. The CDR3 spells CASSLVTGEVYGYTF. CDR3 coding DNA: TGTGCCAGCAGCTTAGTGACAGGGGAAGTCTATGGCTACACCTTC.

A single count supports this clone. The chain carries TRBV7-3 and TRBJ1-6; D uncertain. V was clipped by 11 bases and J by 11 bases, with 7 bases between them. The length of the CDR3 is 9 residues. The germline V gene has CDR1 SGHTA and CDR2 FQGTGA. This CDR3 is CAPPPPLHF. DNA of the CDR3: TGTGCCCCTCCCCCACCCCTCCACTTT. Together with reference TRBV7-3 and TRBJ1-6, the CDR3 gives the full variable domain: GAGVSQTPSNKVTEKGKYVELRCDPISGHTALYWYRQSLGQGPEFLIYFQGTGAADDSGLPNDRFFAVRPEGSVSTLKIQRTERGDSAVYLCAPPPPLHFGNGTRLTVT.

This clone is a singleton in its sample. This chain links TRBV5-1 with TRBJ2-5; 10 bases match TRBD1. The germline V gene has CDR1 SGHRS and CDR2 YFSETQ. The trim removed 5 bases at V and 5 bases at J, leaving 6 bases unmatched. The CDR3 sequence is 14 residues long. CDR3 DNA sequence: TGCGCCAGCAGGCCCGGGACAGGGGTGGAGACCCAGTACTTC. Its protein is CASRPGTGVETQYF. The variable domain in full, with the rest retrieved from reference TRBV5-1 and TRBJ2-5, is KAGVTQTPRYLIKTRGQQVTLSCSPISGHRSVSWYQQTPGQGLQFLFEYFSETQRNKGNFPGRFSGRQFSNSRSEMNVSTLELGDSALYLCASRPGTGVETQYFGPGTRLLVL.

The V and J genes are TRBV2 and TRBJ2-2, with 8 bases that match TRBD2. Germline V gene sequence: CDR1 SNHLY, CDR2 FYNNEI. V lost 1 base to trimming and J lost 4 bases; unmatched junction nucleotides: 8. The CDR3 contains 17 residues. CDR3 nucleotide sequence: TGTGCCAGCAGTGAAGTCAACGGGGGGGTGTTCACCGGGGAGCTGTTTTTT. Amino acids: CASSEVNGGVFTGELFF.

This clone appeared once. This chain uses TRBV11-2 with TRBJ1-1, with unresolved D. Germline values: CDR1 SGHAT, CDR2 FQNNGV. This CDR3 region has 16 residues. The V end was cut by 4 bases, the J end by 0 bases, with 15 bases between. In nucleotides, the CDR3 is TGTGCCAGCAGCTCGCCCGGGTCTTGGGTGAACACTGAAGCTTTCTTT. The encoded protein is CASSSPGSWVNTEAFF.

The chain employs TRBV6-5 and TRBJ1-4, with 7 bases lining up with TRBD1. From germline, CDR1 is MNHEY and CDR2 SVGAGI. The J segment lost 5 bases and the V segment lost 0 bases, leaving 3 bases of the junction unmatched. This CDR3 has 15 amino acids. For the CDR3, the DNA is TGTGCCAGCAGTTACTCTGGGACAGTGAATGAAAAACTGTTTTTT. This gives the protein CASSYSGTVNEKLFF.

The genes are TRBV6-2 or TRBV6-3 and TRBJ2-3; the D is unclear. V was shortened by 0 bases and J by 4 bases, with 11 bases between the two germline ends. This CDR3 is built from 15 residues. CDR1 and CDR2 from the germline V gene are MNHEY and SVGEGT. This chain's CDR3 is CASSYSVSSPDTQYF. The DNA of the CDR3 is TGTGCCAGCAGTTACTCGGTTTCAAGCCCAGATACGCAGTATTTT.

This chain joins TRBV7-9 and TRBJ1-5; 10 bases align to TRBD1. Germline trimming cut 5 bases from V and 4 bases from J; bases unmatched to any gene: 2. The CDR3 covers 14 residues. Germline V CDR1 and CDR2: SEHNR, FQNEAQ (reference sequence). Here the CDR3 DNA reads TGTGCCAGCAGCGCGGGACAGGGGAATCAGCCCCAGCATTTT. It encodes CASSAGQGNQPQHF. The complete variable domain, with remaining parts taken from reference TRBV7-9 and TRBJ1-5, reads DTGVSQNPRHKITKRGQNVTFRCDPISEHNRLYWYRQTLGQGPEFLTYFQNEAQLEKSRLLSDRFSAERPKGSFSTLEIQRTEQGDSAMYLCASSAGQGNQPQHFGDGTRLSIL.

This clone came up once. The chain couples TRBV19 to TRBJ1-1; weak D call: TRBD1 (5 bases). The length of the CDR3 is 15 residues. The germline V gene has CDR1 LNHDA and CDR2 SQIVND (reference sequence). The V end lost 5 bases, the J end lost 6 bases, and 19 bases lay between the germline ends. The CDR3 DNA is TGTGCCAGTAGTGGAGGGAGGGCAGGGCTCCCTGAAGCTTTCTTT. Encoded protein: CASSGGRAGLPEAFF.

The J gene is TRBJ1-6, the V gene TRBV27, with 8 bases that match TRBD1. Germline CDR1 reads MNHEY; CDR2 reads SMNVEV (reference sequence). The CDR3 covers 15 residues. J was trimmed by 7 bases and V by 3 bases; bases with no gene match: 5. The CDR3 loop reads CASSFRTGRNSPLHF. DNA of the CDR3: TGTGCCAGCAGTTTCCGGACAGGGAGAAATTCACCCCTCCACTTT.

DNA for the CDR3: TGTGCCAGCAGTGAGAGCAGGGTGGGGAATTCACCCCTCCACTTT. Its translation is CASSESRVGNSPLHF. This chain uses TRBV6-4 with TRBJ1-6, with a weak D call TRBD1 (5 bases). The V and J ends lost 3 bases and 7 bases respectively, with 13 bases between them. The CDR3 runs to 15 residues. CDR1 and CDR2 from the germline V gene are MRHNA and SNTAGT.

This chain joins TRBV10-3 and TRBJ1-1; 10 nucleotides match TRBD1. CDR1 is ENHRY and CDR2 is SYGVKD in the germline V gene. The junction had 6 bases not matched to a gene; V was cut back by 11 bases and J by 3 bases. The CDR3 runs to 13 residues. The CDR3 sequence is CALRTGGDTEAFF. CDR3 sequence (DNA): TGTGCCCTCCGGACAGGGGGAGACACTGAAGCTTTCTTT.

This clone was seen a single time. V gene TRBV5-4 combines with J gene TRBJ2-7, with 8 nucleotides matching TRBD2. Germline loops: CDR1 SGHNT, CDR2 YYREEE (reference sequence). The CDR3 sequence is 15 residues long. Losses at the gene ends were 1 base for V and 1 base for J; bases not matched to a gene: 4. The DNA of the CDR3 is TGTGCCAGCAGCTTGTTCGGGGGGGGGTCCTACGAGCAGTACTTC. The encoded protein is CASSLFGGGSYEQYF.

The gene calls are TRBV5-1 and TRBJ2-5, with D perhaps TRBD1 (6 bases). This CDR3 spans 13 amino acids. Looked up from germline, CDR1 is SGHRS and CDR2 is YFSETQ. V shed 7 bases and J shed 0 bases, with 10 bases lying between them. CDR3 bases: TGCGCCAGCTGCAGGGGAGACCAAGAGACCCAGTACTTC. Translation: CASCRGDQETQYF.

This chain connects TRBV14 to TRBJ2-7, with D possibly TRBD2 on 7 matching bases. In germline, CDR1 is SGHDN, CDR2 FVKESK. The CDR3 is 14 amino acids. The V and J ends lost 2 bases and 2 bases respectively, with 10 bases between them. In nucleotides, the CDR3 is TGTGCCAGCAGCCAAAGGGGGGGACCCTACGAGCAGTACTTC. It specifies CASSQRGGPYEQYF.

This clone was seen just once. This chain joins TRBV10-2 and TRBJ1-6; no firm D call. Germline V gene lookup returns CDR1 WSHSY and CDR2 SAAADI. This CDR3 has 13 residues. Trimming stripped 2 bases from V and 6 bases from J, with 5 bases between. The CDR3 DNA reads TGCGCCAGCAGTGAGACCGGTAATTCACCCCTCCACTTT. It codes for CASSETGNSPLHF.

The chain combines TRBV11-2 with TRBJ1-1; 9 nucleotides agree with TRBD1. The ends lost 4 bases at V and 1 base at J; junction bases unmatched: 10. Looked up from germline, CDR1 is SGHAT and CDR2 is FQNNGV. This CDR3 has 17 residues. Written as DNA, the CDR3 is TGTGCCAGCAGCTCCGGGACAGGGTATGTAAGGAACACTGAAGCTTTCTTT. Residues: CASSSGTGYVRNTEAFF.

The CDR3 nucleotides read TGTGCCAGCAGCGCCCGGGACAGGAAACAAGATGAGCAGTTCTTC. This sequence encodes CASSARDRKQDEQFF. The chain joins TRBV11-3 to TRBJ2-1; 8 bases are a match to TRBD1. Per germline, CDR1 SGHNT and CDR2 YENEEA. This CDR3 is 15 amino acids long. J was trimmed by 8 bases and V by 5 bases; bases with no gene match: 11.

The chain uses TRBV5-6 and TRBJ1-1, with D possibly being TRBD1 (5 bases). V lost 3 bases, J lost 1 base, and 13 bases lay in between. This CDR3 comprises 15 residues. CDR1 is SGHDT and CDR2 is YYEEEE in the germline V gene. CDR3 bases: TGTGCCAGCAGCTCGACCGGTGGGGCGAACACTGAAGCTTTCTTT. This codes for CASSSTGGANTEAFF.

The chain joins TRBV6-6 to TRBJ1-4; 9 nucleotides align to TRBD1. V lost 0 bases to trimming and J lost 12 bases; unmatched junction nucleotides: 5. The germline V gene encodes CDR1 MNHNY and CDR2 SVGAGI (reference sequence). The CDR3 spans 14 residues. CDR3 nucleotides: TGTGCCAGCAGTTACTCACAGGGGGCTATGGAACTGTTTTTT. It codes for CASSYSQGAMELFF.

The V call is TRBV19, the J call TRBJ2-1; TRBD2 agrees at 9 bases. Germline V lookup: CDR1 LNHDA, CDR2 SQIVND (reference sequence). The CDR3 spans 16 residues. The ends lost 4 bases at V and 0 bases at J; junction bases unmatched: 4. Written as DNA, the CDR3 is TGTGCCAGTAGTACCCTTAGCGGGAGCTCCTACAATGAGCAGTTCTTC. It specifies CASSTLSGSSYNEQFF.

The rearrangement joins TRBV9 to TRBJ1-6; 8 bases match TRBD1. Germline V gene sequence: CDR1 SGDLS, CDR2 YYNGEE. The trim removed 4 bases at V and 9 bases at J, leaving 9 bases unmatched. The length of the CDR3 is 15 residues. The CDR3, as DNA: TGTGCCAGCAGCCCTCTGACAGGGGATGGTTCACCCCTCCACTTT. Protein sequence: CASSPLTGDGSPLHF.

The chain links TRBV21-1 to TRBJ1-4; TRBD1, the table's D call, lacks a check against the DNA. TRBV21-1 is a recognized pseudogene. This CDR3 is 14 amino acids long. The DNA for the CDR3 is TGTGCCAGCAACCTAGGGGCGCTACGAGAAAAACTGTTTTTT. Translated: CASNLGALREKLFF.

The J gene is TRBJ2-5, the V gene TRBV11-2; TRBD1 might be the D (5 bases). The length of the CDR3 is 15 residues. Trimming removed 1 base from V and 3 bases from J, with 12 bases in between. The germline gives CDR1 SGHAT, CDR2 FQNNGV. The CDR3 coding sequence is TGTGCCAGCAGCTTAGTGGTTAGGGGTAAAGAGACCCAGTACTTC. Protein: CASSLVVRGKETQYF. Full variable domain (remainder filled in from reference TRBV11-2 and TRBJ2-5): EAGVAQSPRYKIIEKRQSVAFWCNPISGHATLYWYQQILGQGPKLLIQFQNNGVVDDSQLPKDRFSAERLKGVDSTLKIQPAKLEDSAVYLCASSLVVRGKETQYFGPGTRLLVL.